Below are 27 T cell receptor beta chains sequenced from a single sample in a study of CD8 T cells in Susac syndrome (dated by TCRdb to about 2019). Libraries were constructed by the immunoSEQ multiplex PCR assay. RNA was extracted using the RNeasy kit, and about 0.45 to 1 ug of the RNA was reverse transcribed with random hexamers. TCRdb trimmed the raw reads at Q25, called clones with MiXCR and kept productive beta chains. Rows are unified per CDR3 protein, each entry keeping the most common DNA and genes. For this sample there are 160,000 or so distinct CDR3 sequences; about 95% appear just once. The ten largest clones represent about 0.15% of the sample. The specimen sequenced was CD8+ T cells from PBMCs. These receptors all stem from a human donor with multiple sclerosis.

This clonotype appeared a few times. V is TRBV27 and J is TRBJ1-5; D is uncertain. Trimming cost V 8 bases and J 0 bases, with 5 bases left between them. The CDR3 is made up of 12 amino acids. The germline V gene encodes CDR1 MNHEY and CDR2 SMNVEV (reference sequence). CDR3 protein: CASGHSNQPQHF. As DNA, the CDR3 is TGTGCCAGCGGGCATAGCAATCAGCCCCAGCATTTT.

This sequence joins TRBV19 and TRBJ2-3, with D possibly being TRBD1 (5 bases). CDR3 length: 13 residues. Trimming took off 9 bases at V and 4 bases at J, with 14 bases between the two ends. Germline CDR1 and CDR2: LNHDA and SQIVND (reference sequence). The CDR3, as DNA: TGTGCCAGCACCCGCGACAGTCCAGATACGCAGTATTTT. Encoded protein: CASTRDSPDTQYF.

This chain links TRBV29-1 with TRBJ1-1; D is uncertain. Germline loops: CDR1 SQVTM, CDR2 ANQGSEA. The V end was cut by 7 bases, the J end by 2 bases, with 11 bases between. This CDR3 contains 12 residues. DNA for the CDR3: TGCAGCGCCCCCTTGGGCAACACTGAAGCTTTCTTT. This translates into CSAPLGNTEAFF.

A few counts support this clonotype. The CDR3 protein is CASSFPGTGINEQFF. The CDR3, as DNA: TGTGCCAGCAGTTTTCCAGGGACAGGGATCAATGAGCAGTTCTTC. The V gene is TRBV12-3 or TRBV12-4, the J gene TRBJ2-1, with TRBD1 identical over 9 bases. Losses at the gene ends were 3 bases for V and 6 bases for J; bases not matched to a gene: 6. The CDR3 totals 15 residues.

Here the CDR3 reads CASLRSVETQYF. CDR3 coding DNA: TGTGCCAGCCTCCGCAGTGTAGAGACCCAGTACTTC. The chain couples TRBV28 to TRBJ2-5; D unclear. CDR3 length: 12 amino acids. CDR1 MDHEN and CDR2 SYDVKM come from the germline V gene. The V end was cut by 8 bases, the J end by 4 bases, with 11 bases between.

J is TRBJ2-1 and V is TRBV3-1; a weak D match, TRBD1 (5 bases). Per germline, CDR1 LGHDT and CDR2 YNNKEL (reference sequence). V was cut by 1 base and J by 3 bases, with 7 bases left in between. The CDR3 runs 14 residues. The CDR3 region has the DNA TGTGCCAGCAGCCAAGGACAGAGCTACAATGAGCAGTTCTTC. Residues: CASSQGQSYNEQFF.

The chain is built from TRBV2 and TRBJ2-6; possibly TRBD2 for D (5 bases). The CDR3 totals 16 residues. V was shortened by 6 bases and J by 4 bases, with 16 bases between the two germline ends. Germline assignment: CDR1 SNHLY and CDR2 FYNNEI. CDR3 bases: TGTGCCAGCAGCGCCATTTTGGAGGCCGGGGCCAACGTCCTGACTTTC. This encodes CASSAILEAGANVLTF.

The chain couples TRBV28 to TRBJ1-2; D is unclear. There are 14 residues in the CDR3. V lost 1 base, J lost 2 bases, and 8 bases lay in between. Germline CDR1 reads MDHEN; CDR2 reads SYDVKM. CDR3 residues: CASSLSYSNYGYTF. Written as DNA, the CDR3 is TGTGCCAGCAGTTTATCCTATTCAAACTATGGCTACACCTTC.

The chain employs TRBV28 and TRBJ2-7; D uncertain. The CDR3 is 13 amino acids. V lost 8 bases and J lost 0, with 11 bases in between. Germline CDR1 MDHEN, CDR2 SYDVKM. The DNA of the CDR3 is TGTGCCAGCGAAACGGATGTCTCCTACGAGCAGTACTTC. Translated, it gives CASETDVSYEQYF. Full variable domain (missing parts from reference TRBV28 and TRBJ2-7): DVKVTQSSRYLVKRTGEKVFLECVQDMDHENMFWYRQDPGLGLRLIYFSYDVKMKEKGDIPEGYSVSREKKERFSLILESASTNQTSMYLCASETDVSYEQYFGPGTRLTVT.

The rearrangement joins TRBV28 to TRBJ2-1, with TRBD2 identical over 7 bases. Trimming removed 6 bases from V and 8 bases from J; junction bases left unmatched: 25. Looked up from germline, CDR1 is MDHEN and CDR2 is SYDVKM. The CDR3 is 19 residues long. The CDR3 bases are TGTGCCAGCAGCCCGACCATAAAGGCGGGAGTCCATTGGTTATATGAGCAGTTCTTC. Translation gives CASSPTIKAGVHWLYEQFF.

CDR3 amino acids: CSVRGGSYNEQFF. CDR3 sequence (DNA): TGCAGCGTCCGTGGAGGCTCCTACAATGAGCAGTTCTTC. The chain joins TRBV29-1 to TRBJ2-1; maybe TRBD2 (5 bases). The CDR3 length is 13 residues. The germline gives CDR1 SQVTM, CDR2 ANQGSEA. V lost 6 bases and J lost 0, with 9 bases in between.

The chain uses TRBV15 and TRBJ1-6; D is uncertain. There are 13 residues in the CDR3. CDR1 and CDR2 (germline): LNHNV, YYDKDF (reference sequence). Trimming shortened V by 3 bases and J by 8 bases, and 8 bases separated the two germline ends. CDR3 sequence reads: CATSRLWDSPLHF. The DNA of the CDR3 is TGTGCCACCAGCAGGCTTTGGGATTCACCCCTCCACTTT.

The chain has TRBV27 and TRBJ2-3; D possibly uses TRBD1 or TRBD2 (5 bases each). CDR3 length: 12 amino acids. The germline V gene encodes CDR1 MNHEY and CDR2 SMNVEV (reference sequence). The CDR3 reads CATAGATDTQYF. CDR3 DNA: TGTGCTACGGCCGGGGCCACAGATACGCAGTATTTT.

DNA of the CDR3: TGTGCCAGCAGCTTAGACAGTTCTGAAGCTTTCTTT. Its translation: CASSLDSSEAFF. This chain links TRBV5-4 with TRBJ1-1, with a weak D call TRBD1 (5 bases). Germline CDR1 is SGHNT and CDR2 is YYREEE (reference sequence). Trimming removed 2 bases from V and 6 bases from J, with 8 bases in between. This CDR3 comprises 12 residues.

The V call is TRBV28, the J call TRBJ1-2, with D possibly being TRBD1 (6 bases). From germline, CDR1 is MDHEN and CDR2 SYDVKM. The V end lost 6 bases, the J end lost 8 bases, and 19 bases lay between the germline ends. The CDR3 covers 14 residues. The chain's CDR3 is CASRYYGGGHGYTF. In DNA form, the CDR3 reads TGTGCCAGCAGATATTATGGCGGGGGGCACGGCTACACCTTC.

The CDR3 region is CASSTRTEGTETQYF. The CDR3 DNA reads as TGTGCCAGCAGCACTCGGACAGAGGGGACGGAGACCCAGTACTTC. V usage is TRBV3-1 and J usage is TRBJ2-5; tentatively, D is TRBD1 (6 bases). V lost 5 bases to trimming and J lost 5 bases, with 18 bases between them. CDR3 length: 15 residues. The germline CDR1 and CDR2 sequences are LGHDT and YNNKEL (reference sequence).

This clonotype was observed a single time. V and J are TRBV3-1 and TRBJ2-1, with 12 bases fitting TRBD2. The CDR3 totals 20 residues. Germline V lookup: CDR1 LGHDT, CDR2 YNNKEL (reference sequence). The ends lost 1 base at V and 9 bases at J; junction bases unmatched: 19. The CDR3 region is CASSQGGWLAGGPPDAEQFF. As DNA, the CDR3 is TGTGCCAGCAGCCAAGGGGGATGGCTAGCGGGAGGGCCACCGGACGCTGAGCAGTTCTTC.

The rearrangement uses TRBV27 and TRBJ2-5; 7 bases are shared with TRBD2. Trimming removed 2 bases from V and 6 bases from J; junction bases left unmatched: 6. The CDR3 runs 14 residues. Germline-derived CDR1 and CDR2 are MNHEY and SMNVEV (reference sequence). CDR3 residues: CASSLSWGGKTQYF. The CDR3, as DNA: TGTGCCAGCAGTTTAAGTTGGGGAGGGAAGACCCAGTACTTC.

The chain combines TRBV13 with TRBJ2-3, with D tentatively TRBD1 or TRBD2 (5 bases each). This CDR3 contains 14 residues. CDR1 is PRHDT, CDR2 FYEKMQ, per germline (reference sequence). V lost 7 bases and J 0 bases, leaving 11 bases between the germline ends. This CDR3 is CASIGTGSTDTQYF. The DNA for the CDR3 is TGTGCCAGCATCGGGACGGGAAGCACAGATACGCAGTATTTT.

This clonotype appeared once. Written as DNA, the CDR3 is TGTGCCTGGTGTTATGGGAGCGGACAAGAGACCCAGTACTTC. It is translated as CAWCYGSGQETQYF. The chain carries TRBV30 and TRBJ2-5; tentatively, D is TRBD2 (5 bases). CDR3 length equals 14 residues. Trimming removed 5 bases from V and 2 bases from J, with 15 bases in between. Germline V lookup: CDR1 GTSNPN, CDR2 SVGIG (reference sequence).

The chain is built from TRBV29-1 and TRBJ2-5; TRBD2 is a possible D gene (6 bases). CDR3 length equals 12 residues. Per the germline V gene, CDR1 is SQVTM and CDR2 is ANQGSEA. The CDR3 sequence is CRVGQGGETQYF. The DNA for the CDR3 is TGCAGGGTCGGGCAGGGAGGAGAGACCCAGTACTTC.

The chain employs TRBV29-1 and TRBJ2-1; D is perhaps TRBD1 or TRBD2 (5 bases each). V lost 0 bases, J lost 6 bases, and 33 bases lay in between. The CDR3 has 21 amino acids. Looked up from germline, CDR1 is SQVTM and CDR2 is ANQGSEA. The CDR3 loop reads CSVEDRAGALAPTRVANEQFF. CDR3 coding DNA: TGCAGCGTTGAAGATCGGGCCGGGGCGCTAGCACCGACCCGTGTTGCCAATGAGCAGTTCTTC.

This rearrangement joins TRBV28 to TRBJ2-7; D is undetermined. The germline V gene encodes CDR1 MDHEN and CDR2 SYDVKM. V lost 5 bases and J 6 bases, leaving 8 bases between the germline ends. The CDR3 consists of 11 residues. CDR3 loop: CASSLFFEQYF. As DNA, the CDR3 is TGTGCCAGCAGTCTATTTTTCGAGCAGTACTTC.

The J gene is TRBJ2-2, the V gene TRBV2; D unclear. CDR1 SNHLY and CDR2 FYNNEI come from the germline V gene. V shed 4 bases and J shed 7 bases, with 4 bases lying between them. This CDR3 comprises 11 residues. DNA for the CDR3: TGTGCCAGCAGTGCAAACGGGGAGCTGTTTTTT. Encoded protein: CASSANGELFF.

The V call is TRBV7-9, the J call TRBJ2-7, with 7 nucleotides matching TRBD1. V was pared by 5 bases and J by 0 bases, with 10 bases of the junction left unmatched. The CDR3 is made up of 16 amino acids. Germline V gene lookup returns CDR1 SEHNR and CDR2 FQNEAQ (reference sequence). The CDR3 loop is CASSPAAPGGSYEQYF. CDR3 nucleotides: TGTGCCAGCAGCCCCGCCGCCCCAGGGGGCTCCTACGAGCAGTACTTC.

V and J are TRBV6-6 and TRBJ2-7, with D possibly called TRBD1 or TRBD2 (5 bases each). The CDR3 contains 12 residues. The germline V and J ends were trimmed by 0 bases and 7 bases, with 7 bases remaining between them. Per the germline V gene, CDR1 is MNHNY and CDR2 is SVGAGI (reference sequence). This chain's CDR3 is CASSYSGTEQYF. The CDR3 nucleotides read TGTGCCAGCAGTTACTCGGGGACGGAGCAGTACTTC.

This clonotype was counted a single time. This chain connects TRBV11-2 to TRBJ2-3, with TRBD2 matching over 7 bases. V shed 8 bases and J 0 bases; nucleotides not matched to a gene: 8. Germline V gives CDR1 SGHAT, CDR2 FQNNGV. The CDR3 is made up of 15 amino acids. CDR3 protein: CASLGGAGSTDTQYF. The CDR3 DNA reads as TGTGCCAGCCTTGGGGGAGCGGGGAGCACAGATACGCAGTATTTT.